This TCR beta chain came from a study of blood T cells in healthy people across ages. Study summary: Researchers report that template switching captured about one barcoded beta molecule per two T cells.

This clonotype was counted between two and nine times. CDR1 is MRHNA, CDR2 SNTAGT, per germline. After removal of 5 bases from V and 13 bases from J, the junction contained 6 bases not matched to a gene. CDR3 length: 11 amino acids. A second PCR, run for about 7 to 11 cycles, used a sample-barcoded 5' primer plus a J-beta primer mix. TCRdb passed the 5' RACE reads through MiXCR, listing each CDR3 protein once. The sample has roughly 500,000 distinct CDR3 sequences, more than 20% seen once. The same data also contributed to another study, on T cells of mothers and their children. Per that study: cDNA was made from all extracted RNA, about 1.5 ug per 15 ul. Primer M1S, used in the second PCR, introduced sample barcodes and 2-4 random nucleotides. Thymic selection shapes TCR recombination output in related pairs, and it does so similarly in unrelated pairs.

This receptor was obtained from a boy aged 5-17 years in good health. The rearrangement uses TRBV6-4 and TRBJ2-3; 7 positions match TRBD1. Material for sequencing was blood. CDR3: CASSRDRSEYF. The CDR3 DNA reads as TGTGCCAGCAGTCGGGACAGATCGGAGTATTTT.